The sequence of this TCR beta chain was determined in a study of T-cell reconstitution after alpha-beta-depleted transplantation in children. There are many counts of this clonotype. The antigen is unknown. Unique molecular identifiers featured in how the TCRbeta library was prepared. TCRdb analysed the PCR reads with MiXCR anew, one entry per CDR3 protein. This sample carries about 980,000 distinct CDR3 sequences, roughly 31% of them seen once, and the ten largest clones take approximately 30%. General study points: Once a year had passed after transplant, T-cell counts and diversity came mostly from newly produced T cells.

This clonotype was obtained from a boy under two years old who had a stem cell transplant for SCID, so the T cells may come from the graft donor. Sequenced material: PBMCs, mostly from graft donor cells, taken 360 days after TCRalphabeta/CD19-depleted stem cell transplant.

This CDR3 reads CASSLAGAYTGELFF. CDR3 coding DNA: TGTGCCAGCAGCTTGGCGGGGGCCTACACCGGGGAGCTGTTTTTT. The chain has TRBV5-5 and TRBJ2-2; the D gene could be TRBD1 or TRBD2 (6 bases each). The germline CDR1 and CDR2 sequences are SGHKS and YYEKEE (reference sequence). This CDR3 spans 15 amino acids. V shed 0 bases and J shed 3 bases, with 9 bases lying between them.